The 2 T cell receptor beta chains presented below share a single source sample, sequenced in a study of cytomegalovirus exposure and HLA in healthy donors. The protocol was immunoSEQ multiplex PCR, while the TCRdb copy is restricted to in-frame clones and leaves out a portion. The table records over 150,000 clones, roughly nine tenths of them present only once. Sequences were obtained from PBMCs. These TCRs come from a woman aged 18-35 years in good health and CMV-seropositive.

The genes are TRBV28 and TRBJ1-4; 9 bases align to TRBD1. Trimming at V came to 4 bases and at J to 8 bases, leaving 5 bases not matched to a gene. The CDR3 extends over 14 amino acids. Germline assignment: CDR1 MDHEN and CDR2 SYDVKM. The CDR3 spells CASSSPGTGEKLFF. The CDR3 nucleotides read TGTGCCAGCAGTTCACCCGGGACAGGGGAAAAACTGTTTTTT.

The V gene is TRBV5-1, the J gene TRBJ2-1; D call uncertain. From germline, CDR1 is SGHRS and CDR2 YFSETQ. The CDR3 is 12 amino acids. V dropped 5 bases and J dropped 4 bases, with 7 bases sitting between them. The CDR3 region is CASRETYNEQFF. DNA for the CDR3: TGCGCCAGCAGAGAAACATACAATGAGCAGTTCTTC.